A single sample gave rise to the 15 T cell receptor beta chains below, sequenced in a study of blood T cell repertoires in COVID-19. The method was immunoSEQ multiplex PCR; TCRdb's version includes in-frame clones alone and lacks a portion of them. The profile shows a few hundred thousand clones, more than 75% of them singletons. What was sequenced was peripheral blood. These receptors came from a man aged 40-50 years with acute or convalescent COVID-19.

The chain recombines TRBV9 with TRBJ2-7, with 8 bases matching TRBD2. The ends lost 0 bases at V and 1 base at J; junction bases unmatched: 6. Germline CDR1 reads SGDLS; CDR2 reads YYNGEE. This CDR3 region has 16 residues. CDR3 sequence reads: CASSVGSGAQSYEQYF. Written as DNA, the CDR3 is TGTGCCAGCAGCGTAGGTAGCGGGGCCCAATCCTACGAGCAGTACTTC. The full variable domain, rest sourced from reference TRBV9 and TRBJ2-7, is DSGVTQTPKHLITATGQRVTLRCSPRSGDLSVYWYQQSLDQGLQFLIQYYNGEERAKGNILERFSAQQFPDLHSELNLSSLELGDSALYFCASSVGSGAQSYEQYFGPGTRLTVT.

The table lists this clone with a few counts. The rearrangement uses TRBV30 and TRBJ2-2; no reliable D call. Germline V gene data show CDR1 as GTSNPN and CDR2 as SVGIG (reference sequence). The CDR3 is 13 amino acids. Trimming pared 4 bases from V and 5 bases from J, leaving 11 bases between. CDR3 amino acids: CAWTGHKTGELFF. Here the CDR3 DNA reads TGTGCCTGGACAGGCCATAAGACCGGGGAGCTGTTTTTT. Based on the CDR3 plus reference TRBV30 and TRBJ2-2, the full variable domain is SQTIHQWPATLVQPVGSPLSLECTVEGTSNPNLYWYRQAAGRGLQLLFYSVGIGQISSEVPQNLSASRPQDRQFILSSKKLLLSDSGFYLCAWTGHKTGELFFGEGSRLTVL.

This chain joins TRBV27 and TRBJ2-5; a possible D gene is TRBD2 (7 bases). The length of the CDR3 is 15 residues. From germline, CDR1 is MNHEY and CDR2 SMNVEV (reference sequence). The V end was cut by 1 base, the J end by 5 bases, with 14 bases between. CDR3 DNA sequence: TGTGCCAGCAGTTTATGGGCCGGGGGGCAGGAGACCCAGTACTTC. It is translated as CASSLWAGGQETQYF.

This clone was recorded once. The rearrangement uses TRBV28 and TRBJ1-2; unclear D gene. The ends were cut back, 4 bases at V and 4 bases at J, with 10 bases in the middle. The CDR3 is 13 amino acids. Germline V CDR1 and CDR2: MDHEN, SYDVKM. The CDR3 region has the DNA TGTGCCAGCAGTTATTCAGTGATCTATGGCTACACCTTC. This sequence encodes CASSYSVIYGYTF.

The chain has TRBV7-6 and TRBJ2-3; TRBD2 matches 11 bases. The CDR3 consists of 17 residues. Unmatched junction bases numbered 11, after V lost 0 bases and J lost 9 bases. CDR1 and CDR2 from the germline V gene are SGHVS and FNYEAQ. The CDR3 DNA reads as TGTGCCAGCAGCTTAGCGGATAGCGGGGGGGAGAGGGGGACGCAGTATTTT. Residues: CASSLADSGGERGTQYF.

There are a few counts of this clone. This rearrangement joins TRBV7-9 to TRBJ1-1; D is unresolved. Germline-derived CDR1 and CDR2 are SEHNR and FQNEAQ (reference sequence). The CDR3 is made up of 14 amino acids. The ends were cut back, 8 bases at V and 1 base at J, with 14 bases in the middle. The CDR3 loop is CASEELLGNTEAFF. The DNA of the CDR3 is TGTGCCAGCGAAGAGTTACTTGGGAACACTGAAGCTTTCTTT.

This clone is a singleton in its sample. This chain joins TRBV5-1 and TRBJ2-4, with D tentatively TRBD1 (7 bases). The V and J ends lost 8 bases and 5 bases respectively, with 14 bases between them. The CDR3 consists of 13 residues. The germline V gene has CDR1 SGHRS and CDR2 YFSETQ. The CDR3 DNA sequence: TGCGCCAGTTCTGGCAGGGGGGAAAACATTCAGTACTTC. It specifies CASSGRGENIQYF.

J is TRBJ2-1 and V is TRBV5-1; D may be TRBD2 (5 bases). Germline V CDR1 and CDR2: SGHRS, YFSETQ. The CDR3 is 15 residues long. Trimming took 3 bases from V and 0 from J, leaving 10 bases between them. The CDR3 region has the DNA TGCGCCAGCAGCTGGACTCTAGACTCCTACAATGAGCAGTTCTTC. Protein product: CASSWTLDSYNEQFF.

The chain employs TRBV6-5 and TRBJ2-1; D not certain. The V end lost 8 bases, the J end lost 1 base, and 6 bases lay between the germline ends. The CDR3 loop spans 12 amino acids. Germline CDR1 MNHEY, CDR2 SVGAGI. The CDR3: CASSRSYNEQFF. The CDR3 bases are TGTGCCAGCTCCAGGTCCTACAATGAGCAGTTCTTC.

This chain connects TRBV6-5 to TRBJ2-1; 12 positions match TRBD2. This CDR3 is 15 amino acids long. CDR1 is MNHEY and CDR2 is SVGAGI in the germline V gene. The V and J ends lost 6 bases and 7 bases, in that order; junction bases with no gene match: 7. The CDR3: CASRSLAGGGNEQFF. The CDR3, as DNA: TGTGCCAGCAGGTCACTAGCGGGGGGCGGGAATGAGCAGTTCTTC.

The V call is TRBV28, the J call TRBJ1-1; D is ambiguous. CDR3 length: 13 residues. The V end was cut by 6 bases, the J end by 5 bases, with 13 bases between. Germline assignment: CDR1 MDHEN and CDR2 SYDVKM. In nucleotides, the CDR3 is TGTGCCAGCAGATTGACGGGAGGGACTGAAGCTTTCTTT. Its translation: CASRLTGGTEAFF. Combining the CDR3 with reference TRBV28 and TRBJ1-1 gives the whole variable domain DVKVTQSSRYLVKRTGEKVFLECVQDMDHENMFWYRQDPGLGLRLIYFSYDVKMKEKGDIPEGYSVSREKKERFSLILESASTNQTSMYLCASRLTGGTEAFFGQGTRLTVV.

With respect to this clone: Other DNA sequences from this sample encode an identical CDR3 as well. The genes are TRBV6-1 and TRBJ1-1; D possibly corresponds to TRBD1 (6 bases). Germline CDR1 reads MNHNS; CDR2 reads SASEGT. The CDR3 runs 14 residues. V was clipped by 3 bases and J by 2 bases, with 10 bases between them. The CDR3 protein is CASSEGRGNTEAFF. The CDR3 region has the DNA TGTGCCAGCAGTGAGGGCAGGGGAAACACTGAAGCTTTCTTT.

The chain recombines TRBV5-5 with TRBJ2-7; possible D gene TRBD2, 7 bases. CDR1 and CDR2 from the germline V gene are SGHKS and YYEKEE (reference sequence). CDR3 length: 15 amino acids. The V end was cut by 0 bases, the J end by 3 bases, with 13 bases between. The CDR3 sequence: CASSLDGGGLYEQYF. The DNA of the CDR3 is TGTGCCAGCAGCTTGGACGGCGGGGGCCTCTACGAGCAGTACTTC.

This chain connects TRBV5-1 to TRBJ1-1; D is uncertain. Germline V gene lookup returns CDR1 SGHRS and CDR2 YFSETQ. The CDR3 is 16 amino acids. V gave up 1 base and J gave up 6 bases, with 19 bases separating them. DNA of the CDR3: TGCGCCAGCAGCTTGAACGGGGAAGTTGGCGGATCTGAAGCTTTCTTT. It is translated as CASSLNGEVGGSEAFF.

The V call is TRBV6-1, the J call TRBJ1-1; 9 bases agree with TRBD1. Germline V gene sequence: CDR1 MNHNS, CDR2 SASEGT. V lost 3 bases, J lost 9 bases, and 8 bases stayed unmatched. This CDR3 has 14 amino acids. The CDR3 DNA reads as TGTGCCAGCAGTGACCAGACAGGGGGGCGTAAAGCTTTCTTT. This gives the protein CASSDQTGGRKAFF.